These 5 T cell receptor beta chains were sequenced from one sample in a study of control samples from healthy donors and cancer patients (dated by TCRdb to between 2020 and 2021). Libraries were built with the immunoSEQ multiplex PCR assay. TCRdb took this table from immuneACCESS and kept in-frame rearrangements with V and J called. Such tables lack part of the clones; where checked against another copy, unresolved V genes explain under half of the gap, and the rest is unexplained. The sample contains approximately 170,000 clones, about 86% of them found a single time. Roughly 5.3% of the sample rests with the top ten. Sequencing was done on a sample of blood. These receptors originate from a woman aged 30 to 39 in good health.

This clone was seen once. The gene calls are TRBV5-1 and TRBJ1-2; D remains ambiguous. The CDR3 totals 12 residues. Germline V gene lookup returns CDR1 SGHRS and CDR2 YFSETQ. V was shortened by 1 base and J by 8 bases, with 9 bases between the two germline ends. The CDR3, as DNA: TGCGCCAGCAGCTTGTACGCCGAGGGCTACACCTTC. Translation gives CASSLYAEGYTF.

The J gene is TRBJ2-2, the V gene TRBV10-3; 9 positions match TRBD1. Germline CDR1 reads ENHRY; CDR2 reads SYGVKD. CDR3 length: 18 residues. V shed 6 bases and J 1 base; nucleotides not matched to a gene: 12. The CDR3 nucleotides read TGTGCCATCAGATCGATTGGGACAGGGACAAAGAACACCGGGGAGCTGTTTTTT. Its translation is CAIRSIGTGTKNTGELFF.

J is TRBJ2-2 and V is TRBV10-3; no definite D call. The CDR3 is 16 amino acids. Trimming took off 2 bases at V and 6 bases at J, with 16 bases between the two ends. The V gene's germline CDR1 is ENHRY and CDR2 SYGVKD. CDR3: CAISEAMLTGAGELFF. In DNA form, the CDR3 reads TGTGCCATCAGTGAGGCCATGTTAACGGGTGCCGGGGAGCTGTTTTTT.

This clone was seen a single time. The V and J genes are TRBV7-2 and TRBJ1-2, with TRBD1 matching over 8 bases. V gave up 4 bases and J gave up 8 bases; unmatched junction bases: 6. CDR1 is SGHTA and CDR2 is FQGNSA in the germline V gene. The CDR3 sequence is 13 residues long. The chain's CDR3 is CASSSRQGNGYTF. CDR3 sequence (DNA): TGTGCCAGCAGCTCAAGACAGGGGAACGGCTACACCTTC.

The CDR3 protein is CASTHQASGRKPEQYF. Here the CDR3 DNA reads TGTGCCAGCACCCACCAGGCTAGCGGGAGGAAACCCGAGCAGTACTTC. V is TRBV7-2 and J is TRBJ2-7; TRBD2 matches at 11 bases. Germline values: CDR1 SGHTA, CDR2 FQGNSA. The CDR3 loop spans 16 amino acids. Losses at the gene ends were 7 bases for V and 6 bases for J; bases not matched to a gene: 14.